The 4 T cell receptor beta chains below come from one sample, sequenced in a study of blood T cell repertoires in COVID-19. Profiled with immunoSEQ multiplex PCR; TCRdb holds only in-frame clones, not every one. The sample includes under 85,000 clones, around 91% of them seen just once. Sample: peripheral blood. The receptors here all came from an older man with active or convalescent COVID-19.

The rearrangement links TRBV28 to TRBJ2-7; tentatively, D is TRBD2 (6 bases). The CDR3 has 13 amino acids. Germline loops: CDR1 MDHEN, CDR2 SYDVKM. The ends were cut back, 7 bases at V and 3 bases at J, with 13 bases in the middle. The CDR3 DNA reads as TGTGCCAGCAACGGGGACTTTTTCTACGAGCAGTACTTC. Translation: CASNGDFFYEQYF.

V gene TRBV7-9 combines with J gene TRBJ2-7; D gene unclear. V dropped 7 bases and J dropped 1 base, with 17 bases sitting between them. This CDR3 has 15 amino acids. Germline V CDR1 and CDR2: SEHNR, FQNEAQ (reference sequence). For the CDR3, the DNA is TGTGCCAGCACTACCCCGGGTTCCCAGTCCTACGAGCAGTACTTC. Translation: CASTTPGSQSYEQYF. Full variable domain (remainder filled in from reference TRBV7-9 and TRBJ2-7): DTGVSQNPRHKITKRGQNVTFRCDPISEHNRLYWYRQTLGQGPEFLTYFQNEAQLEKSRLLSDRFSAERPKGSFSTLEIQRTEQGDSAMYLCASTTPGSQSYEQYFGPGTRLTVT.

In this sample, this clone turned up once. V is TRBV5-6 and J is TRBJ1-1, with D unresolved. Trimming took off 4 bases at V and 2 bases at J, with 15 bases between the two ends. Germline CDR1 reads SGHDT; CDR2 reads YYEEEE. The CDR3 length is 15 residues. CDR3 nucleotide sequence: TGTGCCAGCAGCGGATACCCGCGGCCCAACACTGAAGCTTTCTTT. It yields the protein CASSGYPRPNTEAFF.

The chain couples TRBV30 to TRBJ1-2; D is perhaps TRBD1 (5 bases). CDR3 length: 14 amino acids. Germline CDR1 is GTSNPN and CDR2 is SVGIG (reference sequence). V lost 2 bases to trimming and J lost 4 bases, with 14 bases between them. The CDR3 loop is CAWSSRGSVYGYTF. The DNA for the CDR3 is TGTGCCTGGAGTAGTAGGGGATCTGTCTATGGCTACACCTTC.